This T cell receptor beta chain comes out of a study of T cells in localized non-small cell lung cancer. The V gene's germline CDR1 is SQVTM and CDR2 ANQGSEA. CDR3 length: 10 amino acids. The germline V and J ends were trimmed by 7 bases and 5 bases, with 6 bases remaining between them. The data were produced by immunoSEQ multiplex PCR, yet TCRdb's version contains in-frame clones alone and is incomplete. The table records about 20,000 clones, 70% to 90% of them present only once. This sample comprised peripheral blood, obtained before any cancer treatment. The receptor comes from a man aged 40 to 75 with stage I lung adenocarcinoma. The rearrangement links TRBV29-1 to TRBJ2-1; no definite D call. The CDR3: CSARNNEQFF. The CDR3 DNA is TGCAGCGCGAGAAACAATGAGCAGTTCTTC.